The present T cell receptor (beta chain) was sequenced within a study of CXCR3-negative and CXCR3-positive naive CD8 T cells (dated by TCRdb to about 2019). Background for the entire study: In total, 130 million to 150 million TRB reads were obtained, which works out to roughly 1.5 +/- 0.3 million reads per library. The diversity and physicochemical repertoire analyses included more than ten donors pooled from two independent experiments. For the TRBV-TRBJ cluster analysis, the naive subsets came from roughly 5 donors, while the memory cells came from 3 donors.

Sequencing relied on a NextSeq 550. The Human TCR Profiling Kit (MiLaboratory) was used to make UMI-labeled 5' RACE TRB cDNA libraries. The full amount of extracted RNA was used for cDNA synthesis, and the full amount of resulting cDNA was used for PCR amplification. Libraries were prepared in parallel with an identical number of PCR cycles. For the original study's pipeline: About 54,000 +/- 9,700 unique UMI-labeled TRB cDNA molecules per library were extracted with MIGEC and MiXCR, with at least two reads per UMI required. On average, around 40,000 +/- 10,000 functional in-frame TRB CDR3 nucleotide clonotypes lacking stop codons were found per library. After downsampling to 5000 UMI-labeled TRB molecules per sample, diversity metrics, including normalized Shannon-Wiener and Chao1, were computed in VDJtools. VDJtools computed clonotype-size-weighted physicochemical properties of the central five CDR3 residues: interaction energy, strength, volume and Kidera factor 4. TCRdb reanalyzed the reads, keeping one entry per CDR3 protein sequence and omitting DNA. In this record, the V and J calls reflect TCRdb's handling and not the investigators' own analysis. For this sample, the table gives approximately 59,000 distinct CDR3 sequences. Clones ranked in the top ten supply 0.71% of the sample.

From cysteine to phenylalanine, the CDR3 is 17 amino acids long. DNA was not recorded. Study-wide findings and limitations: Similar TRBV-TRBJ usage was shown by naive CXCR3-negative and CXCR3-positive cells from the same donor, whereas distinct patterns were shown by memory cells. Both naive subsets had comparably high repertoire diversity, while memory CD8+ T cells had much lower repertoire diversity. Because surface CD5, which is linked to self-reactivity in mice, was comparable between the naive subsets, TCR interaction strength was also inferred from the physicochemical properties of TRB CDR3s. CXCR3 expression partially decreased after cryopreservation, so most assays used freshly isolated PBMCs. Compared with CXCR3-negative naive cells, CXCR3-positive naive cells had TRB CDR3s with higher hydrophobicity (lower Kidera factor 4), lower energy, and higher strength and volume indices.

Each CD8+ T cell subset was flow-sorted in triplicate, with over 250,000 cells per subset placed directly into RLT lysis buffer. Naive CD8+ T cells were defined stringently as CD45RO-CCR7+CD27+CD95- to exclude memory contaminants. Peripheral blood mononuclear cells were isolated from buffy coats using standard density gradient centrifugation. Naive CXCR3-negative and CXCR3-positive CD8+ T cells were flow-sorted using a FACSAria III. Total RNA was extracted from sorted cells using an RNeasy Mini Kit. Comment on this clonotype: Its antigen target is currently unknown.

In this chain, TRBV12-3 or TRBV12-4 is recombined with TRBJ1-6; TCRdb designates TRBD1, a call that cannot be tested without DNA. Sequenced input: naive CXCR3+ CD8+ T cells from blood. The cell subset or site label corresponds to: CD45RO-CCR7+CD27+CD95- naive CD8+ T cells expressing CXCR3 (TNR3+). This receptor was obtained from a human donor in good health. Some clones in this sample may be carry-over from other donors' samples. The CDR3 protein sequence reads: CASSEERGNSYNSPLHF.